The clone carrying this T cell receptor beta chain was picked up a small number of times. As yet, its antigen is unknown. Every isolated RNA sample was fully reverse transcribed, so sequencing captured expressed TCRB transcripts. Generated by immunoSEQ multiplex PCR, the TCRdb table keeps only in-frame clones and is missing some. The data show approximately 170,000 clones, around 8% seen once. These data belong to a study of beta chain features in type 1 diabetes. Study-wide points: Shorter TCRB CDR3s, moderately but significantly so, were found in Type 1 diabetes patients in all four CD4+ subsets.

CDR3 length: 14 residues. The V gene end was trimmed by 7 bases and the J gene end by 4 bases; junction bases not matched to a gene: 8. Germline lookup yields CDR1 SGDLS and CDR2 YYNGEE. V usage is TRBV9 and J usage is TRBJ2-3, with TRBD2 identical over 8 bases. Sample: central memory CD4+ T cells from blood. The origin of this receptor is a woman in her thirties or forties with type 1 diabetes. CDR3 in amino acids: CASGRAGGADTQYF. The CDR3 bases are TGTGCCAGCGGGAGGGCGGGAGGTGCAGATACGCAGTATTTT. The full variable domain, in which reference TRBV9 and TRBJ2-3 provide the parts outside the CDR3, is DSGVTQTPKHLITATGQRVTLRCSPRSGDLSVYWYQQSLDQGLQFLIQYYNGEERAKGNILERFSAQQFPDLHSELNLSSLELGDSALYFCASGRAGGADTQYFGPGTRLTVL.